A single sample gave rise to the 14 T cell receptor beta chains below, sequenced in a study of cytomegalovirus exposure and HLA in healthy donors. Libraries were prepared by immunoSEQ multiplex PCR; TCRdb keeps only in-frame clonotypes and omits some of them. Of hundreds of thousands of clones in the sample, just under 90% are singletons; the top ten hold about 3%. Sequencing was performed on PBMCs. These receptors were collected from a man between 18 and 29 years old in good health and CMV-seronegative.

The V gene is TRBV4-1, the J gene TRBJ2-5; TRBD2 matches at 12 bases. Germline V gene sequence: CDR1 MGHRA, CDR2 YSYEKL. CDR3 length: 16 residues. Trimming removed 0 bases from V and 13 bases from J; junction bases left unmatched: 12. The CDR3 protein is CASSQEVPSGGARRYF. CDR3 nucleotide sequence: TGCGCCAGCAGCCAAGAGGTACCTAGCGGGGGGGCCCGGCGGTACTTC.

J is TRBJ2-7 and V is TRBV12-5, with a weak D call TRBD1 (6 bases). The germline V gene encodes CDR1 LGHNT and CDR2 FRNRAP. This CDR3 has 13 amino acids. Between the trimmed V and J ends, which lost 6 bases and 3 bases, there was a span of 12 bases. CDR3 residues: CASGSDSYYEQYF. In DNA form, the CDR3 reads TGTGCTAGTGGCTCGGACAGTTACTACGAGCAGTACTTC.

V usage is TRBV5-4 and J usage is TRBJ2-7, with 11 positions matching TRBD1. The V segment lost 3 bases and the J segment 3 bases; nucleotides outside the gene matches: 8. Germline V gene lookup returns CDR1 SGHNT and CDR2 YYREEE (reference sequence). The CDR3 is 16 amino acids. The CDR3: CASSSPRDRGIYEQYF. In nucleotides, the CDR3 is TGTGCCAGCAGCTCACCCCGGGACAGGGGGATCTACGAGCAGTACTTC.

The chain recombines TRBV6-5 with TRBJ1-2; D remains ambiguous. This CDR3 is 15 amino acids long. CDR1 is MNHEY, CDR2 SVGAGI, per germline. The V end was cut by 5 bases, the J end by 0 bases, with 13 bases between. In DNA form, the CDR3 reads TGTGCCAGCAGTCGTGACGAGGGCGCTAACTATGGCTACACCTTC. Residues: CASSRDEGANYGYTF.

The gene calls are TRBV28 and TRBJ2-3; TRBD2 aligns across 13 bases. CDR3 size: 13 residues. The germline V gene has CDR1 MDHEN and CDR2 SYDVKM. The trim removed 11 bases at V and 8 bases at J, leaving 7 bases unmatched. CDR3 bases: TGTGCCGTAGGGACTAGCGGGACCGGTACGCAGTATTTT. Amino acids: CAVGTSGTGTQYF.

The rearrangement joins TRBV5-1 to TRBJ2-3; 13 nucleotides line up with TRBD2. With 4 bases clipped from V and 2 bases from J, the junction kept 7 bases outside the gene matches. Germline-derived CDR1 and CDR2 are SGHRS and YFSETQ. This CDR3 has 17 residues. The CDR3 reads CASSGGTSGINTDTQYF. In DNA, the CDR3 is TGCGCCAGCAGCGGAGGGACTAGCGGGATCAACACAGATACGCAGTATTTT.

This chain joins TRBV7-2 and TRBJ1-2; 8 nucleotides line up with TRBD1. The CDR3 totals 13 residues. Germline values: CDR1 SGHTA, CDR2 FQGNSA. V lost 4 bases, J lost 8 bases, and 6 bases stayed unmatched. CDR3 in DNA: TGTGCCAGCAGCTCACAGGGGGGAGTAGGCTACACCTTC. This sequence encodes CASSSQGGVGYTF.

A single count supports this clone. This chain links TRBV6-1 with TRBJ1-5, with D unresolved. The V gene's germline CDR1 is MNHNS and CDR2 SASEGT. The V and J ends lost 7 bases and 0 bases respectively, with 10 bases between them. The CDR3 loop spans 14 amino acids. CDR3 sequence (DNA): TGTGCCAGCACAGGAGGCTATAGCAATCAGCCCCAGCATTTT. Translation gives CASTGGYSNQPQHF.

This CDR3 is CASSASSYEQYF. The DNA for the CDR3 is TGTGCCAGCTCAGCGAGCTCCTACGAGCAGTACTTC. This rearrangement joins TRBV11-2 to TRBJ2-7; D ambiguous. Germline CDR1 SGHAT, CDR2 FQNNGV. The CDR3 runs to 12 residues. V lost 8 bases and J 0 bases, leaving 8 bases between the germline ends.

The chain has TRBV7-8 and TRBJ2-7; D not certain. CDR3 length: 12 amino acids. Trimming took off 1 base at V and 6 bases at J, with 7 bases between the two ends. Germline loops: CDR1 SGHVS, CDR2 FQNEAQ. CDR3 amino acids: CASSLDLGEQYF. The CDR3 nucleotides read TGTGCCAGCAGCTTAGATCTCGGCGAGCAGTACTTC.

The chain recombines TRBV10-3 with TRBJ2-1, with D possibly TRBD2 on 5 matching bases. Germline V gene data show CDR1 as ENHRY and CDR2 as SYGVKD. Trimming took off 0 bases at V and 9 bases at J, with 9 bases between the two ends. This CDR3 has 13 amino acids. The CDR3 protein is CAISESTGSEQFF. CDR3 coding DNA: TGTGCCATCAGTGAGTCTACGGGGAGTGAGCAGTTCTTC.

The V and J genes are TRBV5-8 and TRBJ2-3; D perhaps matches TRBD1 (5 bases). In germline, CDR1 is SGHTS, CDR2 YDEGEE. V dropped 5 bases and J dropped 5 bases, with 15 bases sitting between them. CDR3 length: 14 amino acids. CDR3 residues: CASRRTIRVDTQYF. For the CDR3, the DNA is TGTGCCAGCAGGCGGACAATTAGGGTAGATACGCAGTATTTT. Full variable domain (remainder filled in from reference TRBV5-8 and TRBJ2-3): EAGVTQSPTHLIKTRGQQATLRCSPISGHTSVYWYQQALGLGLQFLLWYDEGEERNRGNFPPRFSGRQFPNYSSELNVNALELEDSALYLCASRRTIRVDTQYFGPGTRLTVL.

The V gene is TRBV28, the J gene TRBJ1-6; D is uncertain. The CDR3 loop spans 14 amino acids. Germline lookup yields CDR1 MDHEN and CDR2 SYDVKM. V lost 4 bases to trimming and J lost 6 bases, with 10 bases between them. This chain's CDR3 is CASSSVGRNSPLHF. The CDR3 coding sequence is TGTGCCAGCAGTTCTGTCGGTCGTAATTCACCCCTCCACTTT.

Here the CDR3 DNA reads TGTGCCAGCAGTTTAAAGGGGCCCTACCTTACGCAGTATTTT. Its protein is CASSLKGPYLTQYF. The chain carries TRBV27 and TRBJ2-3, with a weak D call TRBD1 (5 bases). The CDR3 consists of 14 residues. The V end lost 2 bases, the J end lost 8 bases, and 14 bases lay between the germline ends. Germline values: CDR1 MNHEY, CDR2 SMNVEV (reference sequence).